This TCR beta chain is from a study of cytomegalovirus exposure and HLA in healthy donors. Study-level results: When the data were analyzed later, several of the most significant clusters appeared to be linked to common viral pathogens.

The PCR used 60 Vbeta and 13 Jbeta primers. Produced via immunoSEQ multiplex PCR; TCRdb's table is partial and in-frame only. Altogether under 200,000 clones are present, around 68% being singletons, with the ten largest covering approximately 1.5%. In the case of this clone: Its target is unknown.

The V gene's germline CDR1 is MGHRA and CDR2 YSYEKL. The trim removed 3 bases at V and 6 bases at J, leaving 5 bases unmatched. The CDR3 length is 15 residues. Sequences were obtained from PBMCs. This rearrangement joins TRBV4-1 to TRBJ2-3; 11 bases agree with TRBD1. The receptor was isolated from a man aged 50-59 years in good health and CMV-seronegative. The CDR3 DNA follows: TGCGCCAGCAGCCATCCCGGGACAGGGGGTGATACGCAGTATTTT. Amino acids: CASSHPGTGGDTQYF.